The clone carrying this T cell receptor beta chain was counted at least ten times. This CDR3 is built from 14 residues. The germline CDR1 and CDR2 sequences are KGHDR and SFDVKD. J gave up 9 bases and V 4 bases, and 10 bases lay outside the gene matches. TCR beta CDR3 sequences were amplified from RNA transcripts. First-round RT-PCR with HTBI primers amplified the TCR CDR3 region. TCRdb recomputed calls from the multiplex PCR reads with MiXCR, one row per CDR3 protein. Of 400,000 to 600,000 distinct CDR3 sequences detected, less than 25% appear once; the ten largest clones hold less than 30%. These data belong to a study of T cells in Graves' hyperthyroidism and ophthalmopathy.

The chain uses TRBV24-1 and TRBJ2-7; 8 positions match TRBD1. The clonotype was recovered from a man between 18 and 35 years old with Graves' hyperthyroidism. Material for sequencing was blood. CDR3 sequence (DNA): TGTGCCACCAGTGACCCCAGGGACAGGTCGGGGCAGTACTTC. Encoded protein: CATSDPRDRSGQYF.